Presented here are 21 T cell receptor delta chains from one specimen sequenced in a study of γδ T cells in repeated Plasmodium falciparum infection. Flow sorting of PBMC yielded separate Vgamma9/Vdelta2+ and Vdelta2-negative gammadelta T cell populations for bulk repertoire analysis. TCRdb ran CATT on the multiplex PCR reads. Among around 52,000 delta-chain clones listed, 1.7% were seen once. The sample was gamma-delta T cells from blood. These receptor sequences come from a pool of human donors (malaria-infected and uninfected, not separated).

Worth noting for this clone: This likely traces to a read error, being one base from a far larger clone. The same CDR3 can be traced to other DNA sequences in this sample. V gene TRDV1 combines with J gene TRDJ2, with 9 nucleotides matching TRDD3. In the absence of a J gene in TCRdb, the DNA was matched to germline to assign it here. Per germline, CDR1 TSWWSYY and CDR2 QGS. This CDR3 spans 23 amino acids. Trimming removed 0 bases from V and 3 bases from J; junction bases left unmatched: 23. CDR3 sequence reads: CALGELLSTTPYWGTKMTAQLFF. CDR3 coding DNA: TGTGCTCTTGGGGAACTTCTATCCACCACTCCGTACTGGGGGACAAAAATGACAGCACAACTCTTCTTT.

Remarks on this clone: The TCRdb protein comes from a much larger clone and disagrees with this DNA's translation at residue 17, likely due to a read error; the protein given here is derived from the DNA. No J gene call was made, and the V gene is TRDV1; no check of the table's D call, TRDD3, against the DNA was made. Looked up from germline, CDR1 is TSWWSYY and CDR2 is QGS. This CDR3 spans 19 amino acids. The CDR3 DNA sequence: TGTGCTCTTGGGGAACTCGGGATCCCTACCGAATTAGGAAGGAGTAAACCCATCTTT. Translated: CALGELGIPTELGRSKPIF.

In this sample, this clone turned up many times. The protein TCRdb gives is from a much larger clone and does not agree with this DNA's translation at residue 19, likely a read error; the protein shown here comes from the DNA. This chain joins TRDV1 and TRDJ1; 7 nucleotides align to TRDD3. In germline, CDR1 is TSWWSYY, CDR2 QGS. This CDR3 has 21 residues. Germline trimming cut 1 base from V and 13 bases from J; bases unmatched to any gene: 33. The CDR3 DNA is TGTGCTCTTGGGGAACGTCCGAGGTACTGGGGAATGGTTCGGTACACCGATAAGCCCATCTTT. It encodes CALGERPRYWGMVRYTDKPIF.

A note on this clone: This DNA's translation differs at residue 14 from TCRdb's protein, which comes from a much larger clone; a read error is likely, and the protein shown is translated from the DNA. J is TRDJ1 and V is TRDV3; 10 bases align to TRDD3. V dropped 4 bases and J dropped 3; count of bases not matched to a gene: 23. CDR3 length: 19 amino acids. The germline gives CDR1 TVYSNPD, CDR2 GDNSRS (reference sequence). The CDR3 region has the DNA TGTGCCTCAACTCCTTCCCCCTGGGGGATAGTCTCGTACGCCGATAAACTCATCTTT. Its protein is CASTPSPWGIVSYADKLIF.

Worth noting for this clone: The TCRdb record carries a much larger clone's protein, which differs from this DNA's translation at residue 14; a read error is the likely cause, and the protein listed here is the DNA translation. The rearrangement links TRDV2 to TRDJ1; 11 bases align to TRDD3. Because TCRdb records no J gene, it was assigned here through a match of the DNA to germline. The V gene's germline CDR1 is GEAIGNYY and CDR2 EKD. Trimming took 3 bases from V and 6 from J; bases not matched to a gene: 20. CDR3 size: 19 residues. CDR3 in DNA: TGTGCCTGTGACGGTCGGCCTTCCTACGCTGGGGGATACAGGAATAAACTCATCTTT. It encodes CACDGRPSYAGGYRNKLIF.

Note on this clone: TCRdb pairs this DNA with a much larger clone's protein that differs at residue 3, likely a read error; the protein shown was translated from the DNA. The J gene was not called, though the V gene is TRDV2; the table's D gene call, TRDD3, was not cross checked with the DNA. Per germline, CDR1 GEAIGNYY and CDR2 EKD. The length of the CDR3 is 18 residues. Here the CDR3 reads CARDTGWLLGDRGRWVIF. In DNA form, the CDR3 reads TGTGCCCGTGACACCGGATGGTTACTGGGGGATAGAGGGAGATGGGTCATCTTT.

About this clone itself: Only one base separates this from a far larger clonotype, so it likely reflects a read error. The sample has other DNA sequences that encode this CDR3 too. The V call is TRDV1, the J call TRDJ1, with 10 bases aligning to TRDD3. TCRdb offers no J gene call, so here the DNA was matched to germline to obtain one. The CDR3 is 22 residues long. CDR1 is TSWWSYY, CDR2 QGS, per germline. With V trimmed by 0 bases and J by 1 base, 20 bases remained unmatched. CDR3: CALGELRPYWGIRPWGTDKLIF. The CDR3 nucleotides read TGTGCTCTTGGGGAACTACGGCCCTACTGGGGGATCCGTCCCTGGGGCACCGATAAACTCATCTTT.

Note on this clone: The protein held in TCRdb is that of a much larger clone and does not match this DNA's translation at residue 22, likely because of a read error; the protein shown is translated from the DNA. The chain recombines TRDV1 with TRDJ1, with D possibly being TRDD3 (5 bases). The J gene, missing from TCRdb, was assigned here through DNA to germline matching. Germline CDR1 reads TSWWSYY; CDR2 reads QGS. The CDR3 spans 25 residues. The CDR3 is CALGELGRLGYSSSSGGQYTDELIF. Here the CDR3 DNA reads TGTGCTCTTGGGGAACTAGGCAGGCTCGGCTACTCTAGCTCATCCGGGGGGCAGTACACCGATGAACTCATCTTT.

In this sample, this clone turned up many times. A read error likely explains this, since a far larger clone differs by one base. The sample has other DNA sequences that encode this CDR3 too. This chain uses TRDV2 with TRDJ1; D is undetermined. CDR3 length: 13 residues. Germline-derived CDR1 and CDR2 are GEAIGNYY and EKD. The CDR3 bases are TGTGCCTGCGACACCGGGTACACCGATAAACTCATCTTT. It is translated as CACDTGYTDKLIF.

This clone was seen many times. TCRdb's listed protein matches a much larger clone and diverges from this DNA's translation at residue 7, likely through a read error; the protein shown comes from the DNA. This sequence joins TRDV1 and TRDJ1; TRDD3 matches 7 bases. The ends lost 2 bases at V and 3 bases at J; junction bases unmatched: 6. Looked up from germline, CDR1 is TSWWSYY and CDR2 is QGS. The CDR3 length is 15 residues. CDR3 DNA sequence: TGTGCTCTTGGGGAAAAGTATGGATACGCCGATAAACTCATCTTT. Translation gives CALGEKYGYADKLIF.

The J gene is TRDJ1, the V gene TRAV29/DV5; 10 positions match TRDD3. TCRdb leaves out the J gene; it was filled in here by matching the DNA to germline. V lost 2 bases to trimming and J lost 2 bases; unmatched junction nucleotides: 15. The CDR3 is 18 residues long. Germline V gene lookup returns CDR1 NSMFDY and CDR2 ISSIKDK. Here the CDR3 reads CAARSLLLGDDNTDKLIF. CDR3 DNA sequence: TGTGCAGCAAGGAGCTTATTACTGGGGGATGATAATACCGATAAACTCATCTTT.

In the case of this clone: The TCRdb record carries a much larger clone's protein, which differs from this DNA's translation at residue 13; a read error is the likely cause, and the protein listed here is the DNA translation. The chain uses TRDV3 and TRDJ1; tentatively, D is TRDD3 (6 bases). Germline-derived CDR1 and CDR2 are TVYSNPD and GDNSRS (reference sequence). The CDR3 length is 20 residues. Trimming cost V 2 bases and J 0 bases, with 31 bases left between them. The DNA for the CDR3 is TGTGCCTTTGGCCGGCTACGGTACCTGTACTGGGTCATGTACACCGATAAACTCATCTTT. Its protein product is CAFGRLRYLYWVMYTDKLIF. The entire variable domain, with the rest obtained from reference TRDV3 and TRDJ1, is as follows: CDKVTQSSPDQTVASGSEVVLLCTYDTVYSNPDLFWYRIRPDYSFQFVFYGDNSRSEGADFTQGRFSVKHILTQKAFHLVISPVRTEDSATYYCAFGRLRYLYWVMYTDKLIFGKGTRVTVEP.

This clone was recorded at least ten times. This probably arose from a read error, given a far larger clone one base away. Other DNA variants within this sample encode the same CDR3. This rearrangement joins TRDV1 to TRDJ1; 8 bases map to TRDD3. Germline V lookup: CDR1 TSWWSYY, CDR2 QGS. The ends lost 7 bases at V and 0 bases at J; junction bases unmatched: 28. This CDR3 is built from 22 residues. For the CDR3, the DNA is TGTGCTCTTGAGGCCCCACCGTCCCATACTGGGGGCCGACAACTGTACACCGATAAACTCATCTTT. Encoded protein: CALEAPPSHTGGRQLYTDKLIF.

The sample holds a few counts of this clone. The TCRdb record carries a much larger clone's protein, which differs from this DNA's translation at residue 5; a read error is the likely cause, and the protein listed here is the DNA translation. V gene TRDV1 combines with J gene TRDJ1; a possible D gene is TRDD2 (5 bases). V lost 3 bases and J lost 0, with 29 bases in between. Per germline, CDR1 TSWWSYY and CDR2 QGS. CDR3 length equals 21 residues. The CDR3 DNA reads as TGTGCTCTTGGGGATCTACTATTCGCCTACGTTGTTCCGCAGTACACCGATAAACTCATCTTT. Amino acids: CALGDLLFAYVVPQYTDKLIF.

About this clone: The TCRdb record carries a much larger clone's protein, which differs from this DNA's translation at residue 3; a read error is the likely cause, and the protein listed here is the DNA translation. The chain links TRDV3 to TRDJ1; 8 bases line up with TRDD2. The J gene, not given by TCRdb, was assigned here from a germline match of the nucleotide sequence. V was clipped by 4 bases and J by 0 bases; unmatched bases: 37. There are 24 residues in the CDR3. CDR1 TVYSNPD and CDR2 GDNSRS come from the germline V gene (reference sequence). CDR3 DNA: TGTGCCTCCACAGCTCTAAGGCCTTCCTATATACGTACCGGCATTGCTCGGTACACCGATAAACTCATCTTT. Its translation: CASTALRPSYIRTGIARYTDKLIF.

This clone was counted between two and nine times. The TCRdb protein, from a much larger clone, departs from this DNA's translation at residue 9, likely by read error; the protein shown derives from the DNA. This sequence joins TRDV2 and TRDJ3; D is perhaps TRDD3 (6 bases). Trimming pared 3 bases from V and 0 bases from J, leaving 23 bases between. This CDR3 is built from 21 residues. Per the germline V gene, CDR1 is GEAIGNYY and CDR2 is EKD. The CDR3 region has the DNA TGTGCCTGTGACTCGTCCTGTACTTGGGGATTGGTCTCCTGGGACACCCGACAGATGTTTTTC. Translated, it gives CACDSSCTWGLVSWDTRQMFF.

Ten or more counts support this clone. TCRdb's protein for this DNA is that of a much larger clone and differs from the translation at residue 10, likely a read error; the protein shown is the DNA translation. The rearrangement links TRDV1 to TRDJ1, with D perhaps TRDD3 (5 bases). The CDR3 length is 17 residues. V shed 2 bases and J shed 3 bases, with 19 bases lying between them. Germline V gives CDR1 TSWWSYY, CDR2 QGS. The CDR3 DNA is TGTGCTCTTGGGGAAGCTGTGTACTGGAGGATGGCCGATAAACTCATCTTT. This codes for CALGEAVYWRMADKLIF.

This clone was picked up many times. A far larger clone is off by one base, so a read error is likely. Other DNA sequences in this sample translate to the same CDR3. The V call is TRDV1, the J call TRDJ1; 7 bases line up with TRDD3. The CDR3 totals 17 residues. CDR1 is TSWWSYY, CDR2 QGS, per germline. CDR3 nucleotides: TGTGCTCTCGGGGCCCTCTTCTCTTTTGGGGGACACGATAAACTCATCTTT. Translated: CALGALFSFGGHDKLIF.

This clone occurred a few times. TCRdb shows a much larger clone's protein in place of this DNA's translation, and the two differ at residue 4, likely through a read error; the protein shown is translated from the DNA. The chain has TRDV1 and TRDJ2; 12 bases are shared with TRDD3. TCRdb is silent on the J gene; assignment here came from matching the DNA to germline. The CDR3 has 23 residues. Germline CDR1 TSWWSYY, CDR2 QGS. Trimming at V came to 7 bases and at J to 5 bases, leaving 29 bases not matched to a gene. The CDR3 reads CALEAFKPTLGDTPPLLTAQLFF. The CDR3 DNA reads as TGTGCTCTTGAGGCCTTCAAACCTACACTGGGGGATACCCCTCCCCTCCTAACAGCACAACTCTTCTTT.

This clone was seen only a few times. A far larger clone is one nucleotide away, so this likely arose from a read error. The same CDR3 also results from other DNA sequences found in this sample. This rearrangement joins TRDV1 to TRDJ1, with D perhaps TRDD3 (5 bases). The J gene was not available in TCRdb and was assigned here by matching the DNA to germline segments. CDR3 size: 19 residues. Looked up from germline, CDR1 is TSWWSYY and CDR2 is QGS. DNA for the CDR3: TGTGCTCTTGGAGAACCCCTCGTCTTAGGGGAACTCAACACCGATAAACTCATCTTT. Translating it yields CALGEPLVLGELNTDKLIF.

This clone was observed at least ten times. The TCRdb protein comes from a much larger clone and disagrees with this DNA's translation at residue 16, likely due to a read error; the protein given here is derived from the DNA. The V gene is TRDV1, the J gene TRDJ1; the D gene is possibly TRDD3 (6 bases). From germline, CDR1 is TSWWSYY and CDR2 QGS. The CDR3 is 18 amino acids. The CDR3 DNA sequence: TGTGCTCTTGGGGAAAGTCGGGTACGTTTGGGGATTCCCGATAAACCCATCTTT. This codes for CALGESRVRLGIPDKPIF.